This TCR beta chain was recorded in a study of a mutant IDH1 vaccine in newly diagnosed glioma. The sample's time point: week 35, safety follow-up. All doses held 300 ug of mutant IDH1 20-mer peptide, with topical imiquimod. Patients received eight vaccinations in weeks 1, 3, 5, 7, 11, 15, 19, 23. Regarding this clone: The antigen remains unidentified.

Assay used: immunoSEQ multiplex PCR; TCRdb lists only in-frame clones, some missing. The profile covers around 50,000 clones, with approximately 81% appearing a single time and approximately 4.5% taken by the ten largest. V was clipped by 5 bases and J by 0 bases, with 14 bases between them. Germline CDR1 and CDR2: SEHNR and FQNEAQ (reference sequence). The CDR3 contains 15 residues. Sequences were derived from PBMCs, sampled from a glioma patient whose treatment included an IDH1 peptide vaccine. The sequence came from a woman aged 18-30 years with glioma. V gene TRBV7-9 combines with J gene TRBJ2-7; no definite D call. The CDR3 bases are TGTGCCAGCAGCCGAGCGAGCCCCAGCTCCTACGAGCAGTACTTC. Translated: CASSRASPSSYEQYF.